A single TCR beta chain is shown here with its context. The data were taken from a study of blood T cells in healthy people across ages. V trimming: 7 bases; J trimming: 7 bases; junction bases outside the gene matches: 6. CDR1 is LGHDT, CDR2 YNNKEL, per germline (reference sequence). The CDR3 contains 13 residues. A J-beta primer mix and a sample-barcoded 5' primer were used in a second PCR of roughly 6 to 11 cycles. TCRdb reprocessed the 5' RACE reads via MiXCR and lists one record per CDR3 protein. The sample carries about 970,000 distinct CDR3 sequences, approximately 50% recorded once. The TCR was taken from a woman in her sixties in good health. The sequenced sample was blood. The chain carries TRBV3-1 and TRBJ2-2, with 7 bases that match TRBD1. Here the CDR3 DNA reads TGTGCCAGCAACCCACAGGGGTACGGGGAGCTGTTTTTT. It translates to CASNPQGYGELFF.